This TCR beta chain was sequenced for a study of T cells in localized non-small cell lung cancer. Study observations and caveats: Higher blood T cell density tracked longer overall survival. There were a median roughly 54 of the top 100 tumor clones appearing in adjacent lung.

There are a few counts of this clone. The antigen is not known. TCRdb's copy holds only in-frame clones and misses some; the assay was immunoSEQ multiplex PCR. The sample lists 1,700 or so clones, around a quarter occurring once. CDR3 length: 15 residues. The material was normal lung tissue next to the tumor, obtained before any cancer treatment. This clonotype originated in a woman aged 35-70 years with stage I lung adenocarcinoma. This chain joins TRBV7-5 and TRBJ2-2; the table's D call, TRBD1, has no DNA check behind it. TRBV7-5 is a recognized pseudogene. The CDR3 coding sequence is TGTGCCAGCAGCTTAGGGGCAGCGAACACCGGGGAGCTGTTTTTT. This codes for CASSLGAANTGELFF.